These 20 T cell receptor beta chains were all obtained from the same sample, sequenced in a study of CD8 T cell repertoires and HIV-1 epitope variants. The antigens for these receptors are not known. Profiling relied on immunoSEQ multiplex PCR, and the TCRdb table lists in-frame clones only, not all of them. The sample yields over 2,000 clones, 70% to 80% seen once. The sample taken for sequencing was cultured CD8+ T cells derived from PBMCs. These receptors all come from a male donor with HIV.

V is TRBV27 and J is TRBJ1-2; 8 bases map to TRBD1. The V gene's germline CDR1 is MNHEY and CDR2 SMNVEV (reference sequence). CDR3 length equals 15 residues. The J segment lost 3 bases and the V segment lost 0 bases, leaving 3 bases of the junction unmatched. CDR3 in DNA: TGTGCCAGCAGTTTATCGGACAGGGCTTACTATGGCTACACCTTC. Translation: CASSLSDRAYYGYTF.

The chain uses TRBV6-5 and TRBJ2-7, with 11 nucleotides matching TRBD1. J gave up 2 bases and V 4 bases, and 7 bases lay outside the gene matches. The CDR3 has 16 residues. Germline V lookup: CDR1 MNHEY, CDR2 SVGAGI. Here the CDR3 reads CASSLSWTGGTYEQYF. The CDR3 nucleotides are TGTGCCAGCAGTTTGTCGTGGACAGGGGGCACCTACGAGCAGTACTTC.

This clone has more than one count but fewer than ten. The CDR3 DNA reads as TGTGCCAGCAACTTACTAGCGGGGGACTACAATGAGCAGTTCTTC. It codes for CASNLLAGDYNEQFF. The chain is built from TRBV6-5 and TRBJ2-1; 11 positions match TRBD2. The CDR3 extends over 15 amino acids. Germline V gives CDR1 MNHEY, CDR2 SVGAGI. V dropped 7 bases and J dropped 3; count of bases not matched to a gene: 5.

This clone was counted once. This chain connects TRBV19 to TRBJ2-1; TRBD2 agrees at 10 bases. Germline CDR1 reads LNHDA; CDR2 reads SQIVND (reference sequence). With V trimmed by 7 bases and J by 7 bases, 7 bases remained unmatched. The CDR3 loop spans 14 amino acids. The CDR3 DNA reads TGTGCCAGTATGTCTAGCGGGGGCTGGAATGAGCAGTTCTTC. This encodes CASMSSGGWNEQFF.

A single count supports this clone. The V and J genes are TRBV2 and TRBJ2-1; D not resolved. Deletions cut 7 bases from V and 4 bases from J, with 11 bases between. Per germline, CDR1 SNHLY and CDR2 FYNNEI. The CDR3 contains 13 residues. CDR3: CASKTDRYNEQFF. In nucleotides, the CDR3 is TGTGCCAGCAAGACGGACCGATACAATGAGCAGTTCTTC.

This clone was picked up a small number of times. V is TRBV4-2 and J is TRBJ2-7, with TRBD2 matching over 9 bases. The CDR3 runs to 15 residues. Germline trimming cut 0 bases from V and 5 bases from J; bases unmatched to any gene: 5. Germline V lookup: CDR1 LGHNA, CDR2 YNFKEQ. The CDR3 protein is CASSQEAGGVDEQYF. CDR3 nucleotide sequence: TGTGCCAGCAGCCAAGAAGCGGGGGGCGTCGACGAGCAGTACTTC.

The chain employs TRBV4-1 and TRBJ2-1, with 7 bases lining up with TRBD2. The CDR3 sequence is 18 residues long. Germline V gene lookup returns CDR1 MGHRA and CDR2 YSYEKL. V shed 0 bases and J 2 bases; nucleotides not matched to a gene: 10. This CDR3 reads CASSQDPLFGGTYNEQFF. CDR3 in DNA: TGCGCCAGCAGCCAAGATCCCCTCTTCGGGGGGACCTACAATGAGCAGTTCTTC.

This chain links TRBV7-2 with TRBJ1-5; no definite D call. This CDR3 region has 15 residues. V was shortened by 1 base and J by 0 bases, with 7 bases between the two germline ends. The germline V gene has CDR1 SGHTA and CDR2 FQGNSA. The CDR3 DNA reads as TGTGCCAGCAGCTTAGAAGGTTATAGCAATCAGCCCCAGCATTTT. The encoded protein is CASSLEGYSNQPQHF.

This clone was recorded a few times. CDR3 loop: CASSPDRGYEQYF. CDR3 nucleotides: TGTGCCAGCAGCCCGGACAGGGGGTACGAGCAGTACTTC. This chain joins TRBV28 and TRBJ2-7; 10 positions agree with TRBD1. Unmatched junction bases numbered 3, after V lost 6 bases and J lost 4 bases. CDR3 length: 13 residues. CDR1 is MDHEN and CDR2 is SYDVKM in the germline V gene. The full variable domain, its missing parts supplied by reference TRBV28 and TRBJ2-7, is DVKVTQSSRYLVKRTGEKVFLECVQDMDHENMFWYRQDPGLGLRLIYFSYDVKMKEKGDIPEGYSVSREKKERFSLILESASTNQTSMYLCASSPDRGYEQYFGPGTRLTVT.

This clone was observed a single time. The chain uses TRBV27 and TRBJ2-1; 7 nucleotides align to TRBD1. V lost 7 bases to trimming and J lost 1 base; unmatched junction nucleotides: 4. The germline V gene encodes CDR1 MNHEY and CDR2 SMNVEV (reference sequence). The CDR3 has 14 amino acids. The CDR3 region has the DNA TGTGCCAGCAAGAGGACAGGTTCCTACAATGAGCAGTTCTTC. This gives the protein CASKRTGSYNEQFF.

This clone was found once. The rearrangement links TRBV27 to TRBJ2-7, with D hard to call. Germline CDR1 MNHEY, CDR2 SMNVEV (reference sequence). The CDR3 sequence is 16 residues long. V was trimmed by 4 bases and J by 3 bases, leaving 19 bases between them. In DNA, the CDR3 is TGTGCCAGCAGTTCTCTCCTTTCTGGGATCGTCTACGAGCAGTACTTC. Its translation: CASSSLLSGIVYEQYF.

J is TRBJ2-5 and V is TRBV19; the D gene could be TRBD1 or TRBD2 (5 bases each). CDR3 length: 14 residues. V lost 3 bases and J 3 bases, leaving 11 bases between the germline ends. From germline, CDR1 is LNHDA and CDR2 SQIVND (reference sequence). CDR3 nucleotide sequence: TGTGCCAGTAGTATCCGGGGCAATGAAGAGACCCAGTACTTC. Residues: CASSIRGNEETQYF.

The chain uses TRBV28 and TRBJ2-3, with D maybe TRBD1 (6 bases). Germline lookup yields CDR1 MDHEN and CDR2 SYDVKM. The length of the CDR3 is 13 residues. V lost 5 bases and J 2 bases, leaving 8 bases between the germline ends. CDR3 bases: TGTGCCAGCAGTGAGGGACACACAGATACGCAGTATTTT. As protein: CASSEGHTDTQYF.

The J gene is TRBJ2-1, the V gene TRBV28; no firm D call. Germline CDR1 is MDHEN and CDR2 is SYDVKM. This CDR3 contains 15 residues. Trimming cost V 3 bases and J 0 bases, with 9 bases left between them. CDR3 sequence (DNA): TGTGCCAGCAGTTTGGACCTGAGCTCCTACAATGAGCAGTTCTTC. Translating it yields CASSLDLSSYNEQFF.

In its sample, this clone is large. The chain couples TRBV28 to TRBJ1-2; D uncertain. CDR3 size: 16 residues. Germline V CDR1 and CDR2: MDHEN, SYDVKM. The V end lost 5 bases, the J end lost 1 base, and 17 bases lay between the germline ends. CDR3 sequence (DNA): TGTGCCAGCAGTCTCATGCCCCTGGACTATAACTATGGCTACACCTTC. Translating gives CASSLMPLDYNYGYTF.

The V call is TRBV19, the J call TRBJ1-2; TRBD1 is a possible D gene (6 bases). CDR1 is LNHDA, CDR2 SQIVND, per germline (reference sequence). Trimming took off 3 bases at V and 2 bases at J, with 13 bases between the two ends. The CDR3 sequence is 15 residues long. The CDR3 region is CASSIFSGQNYGYTF. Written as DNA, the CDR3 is TGTGCCAGTAGTATTTTCAGCGGACAGAACTATGGCTACACCTTC.

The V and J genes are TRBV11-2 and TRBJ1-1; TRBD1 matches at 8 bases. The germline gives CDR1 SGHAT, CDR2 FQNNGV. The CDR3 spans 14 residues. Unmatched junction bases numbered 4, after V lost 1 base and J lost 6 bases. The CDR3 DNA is TGTGCCAGCAGCTTAGGGACAGGGACTTCTGAAGCTTTCTTT. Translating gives CASSLGTGTSEAFF.

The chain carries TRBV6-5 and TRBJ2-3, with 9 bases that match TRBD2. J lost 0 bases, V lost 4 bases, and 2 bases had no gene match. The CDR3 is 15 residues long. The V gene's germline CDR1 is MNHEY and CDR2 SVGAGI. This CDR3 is CASSSTSGSTDTQYF. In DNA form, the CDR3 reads TGTGCCAGCAGTTCGACTAGCGGAAGCACAGATACGCAGTATTTT.

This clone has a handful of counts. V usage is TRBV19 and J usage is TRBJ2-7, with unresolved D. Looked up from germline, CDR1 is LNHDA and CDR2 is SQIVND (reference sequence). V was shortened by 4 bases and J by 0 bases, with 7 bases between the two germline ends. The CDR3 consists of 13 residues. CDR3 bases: TGTGCCAGTAGTACGGACGGCTCCTACGAGCAGTACTTC. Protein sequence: CASSTDGSYEQYF.

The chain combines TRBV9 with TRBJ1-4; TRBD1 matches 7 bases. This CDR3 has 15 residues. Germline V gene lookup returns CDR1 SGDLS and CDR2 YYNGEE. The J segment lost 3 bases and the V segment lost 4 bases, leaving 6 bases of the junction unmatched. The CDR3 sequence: CASSPRDSSNEKLFF. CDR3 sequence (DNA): TGTGCCAGCAGCCCAAGGGACAGTTCTAATGAAAAACTGTTTTTT.